This T cell receptor beta chain is from a study of graft-versus-host responses after intestinal transplantation. Overall study context: Recipients across the board were started on anti-thymocyte globulin induction, then kept on tacrolimus and steroids for two to three years.

Libraries were prepared by immunoSEQ multiplex PCR; TCRdb keeps only in-frame clonotypes and omits some of them. The sample holds about 97,000 clones, 75% to 95% seen once. The ends were cut back, 10 bases at V and 3 bases at J, with 18 bases in the middle. The CDR3 sequence is 15 residues long. Germline V gene data show CDR1 as LNHDA and CDR2 as SQIVND (reference sequence). This TCR derives from a human patient who received an intestinal transplant, so some T cells may come from the graft donor. Here the sequenced sample was PBMCs, taken about 440 days after intestinal transplant. The V gene is TRBV19, the J gene TRBJ2-2; a possible D gene is TRBD2 (6 bases). CDR3 nucleotide sequence: TGTGCCACCCAAACCAGGACTACCCACACCGGGGAGCTGTTTTTT. Amino acids: CATQTRTTHTGELFF.